Each of the 27 T cell receptor beta chains below was sequenced from the same sample in a study of CD8+CD57+ T cells in acquired aplastic anemia (dated by TCRdb to the late 2010s). Expansion of CD8+CD57+ cells had been shown by flow cytometry in the patients chosen for sequencing. For sequencing, an Illumina HiSeq 2000 was employed. Profiling of TCR beta VDJ combinations and CDR3 sequences used genomic DNA as the template. The public reads were reprocessed in TCRdb via fastp at Q25 and MiXCR, keeping in-frame beta chains. When rows share a CDR3 protein, they turn into one entry using the most common DNA and genes. The sample records a few hundred thousand distinct CDR3 sequences, under 65% of which are singletons. Jointly, the top ten make up 1% to 1.5% of the sample. The source material was sorted CD4+, CD8+, or CD8+CD57+ T cells (not recorded which) from PBMCs. These receptor sequences come from a human donor with aplastic anemia.

The sample holds one count of this clonotype. The J gene is TRBJ1-1, the V gene TRBV2; a possible D gene is TRBD1 (5 bases). The CDR3 contains 15 residues. The V gene's germline CDR1 is SNHLY and CDR2 FYNNEI. The V and J ends lost 4 bases and 7 bases respectively, with 19 bases between them. CDR3 nucleotide sequence: TGTGCCAGCAGTGCAAGTAACCGGGACGCCATTGAAGCTTTCTTT. Translating it yields CASSASNRDAIEAFF.

The table lists this clonotype with a few counts. The chain links TRBV19 to TRBJ2-2, with 7 bases lining up with TRBD1. CDR3 length: 12 amino acids. Germline CDR1 reads LNHDA; CDR2 reads SQIVND (reference sequence). The J segment lost 9 bases and the V segment lost 4 bases, leaving 2 bases of the junction unmatched. The CDR3 DNA sequence: TGTGCCAGTAGTACACAGGGGAGGGAGCTGTTTTTT. This translates into CASSTQGRELFF.

In this sample, this clonotype turned up many times. V gene TRBV6-1 combines with J gene TRBJ1-5; D gene unclear. The CDR3 has 13 amino acids. Germline assignment: CDR1 MNHNS and CDR2 SASEGT. With 6 bases removed from V and 0 bases from J, the gap between germline ends came to 6 bases. CDR3 in amino acids: CASRLDSNQPQHF. In DNA, the CDR3 is TGTGCCAGCAGATTAGATAGCAATCAGCCCCAGCATTTT.

Points on this clonotype: At one of its ends the junction is not consistent with the germline gene, which may arise from a read error. The chain couples TRBV29-1 to TRBJ2-5; D may be TRBD1 (5 bases). The CDR3 contains 14 residues. CDR1 and CDR2 from the germline V gene are SQVTM and ANQGSEA. The CDR3 sequence: CSVESSGWAEAQYF. The CDR3 region has the DNA TGCAGCGTTGAGAGCTCAGGGTGGGCAGAGGCCCAGTACTTC.

Note on this clonotype: The junction does not match germline at one end; this may be a read error. This chain joins TRBV10-1 and TRBJ2-3, with D perhaps given as TRBD1 or TRBD2 (5 bases each). CDR1 is WNHNN and CDR2 is SYGVQD in the germline V gene (reference sequence). The CDR3 extends over 13 amino acids. The CDR3 DNA reads as TGCGCCAGCATTGAGGGGTATTGGGATACGCAGTATTTT. Translating it yields CASIEGYWDTQYF.

The chain uses TRBV29-1 and TRBJ2-1; D uncertain. Trimming shortened V by 5 bases and J by 0 bases, and 11 bases separated the two germline ends. This CDR3 has 14 amino acids. Germline V CDR1 and CDR2: SQVTM, ANQGSEA. The CDR3 sequence: CSVLIALSYNEQFF. The CDR3, as DNA: TGCAGCGTTCTTATCGCGCTCTCCTACAATGAGCAGTTCTTC.

About this clonotype itself: Sequence at one end of the junction differs from germline and may be a read error. The V and J genes are TRBV9 and TRBJ1-4, with a tentative D call TRBD1 (5 bases). From germline, CDR1 is SGDLS and CDR2 YYNGEE. This CDR3 spans 14 amino acids. The CDR3 protein is CACSPDSEREKLFF. The CDR3 DNA follows: TGTGCCTGCAGCCCCGACAGTGAGAGGGAAAAACTGTTTTTT.

Remarks on this clonotype: This CDR3 is missing its conserved last phenylalanine or tryptophan, likely due to a read error. The rearrangement uses TRBV5-4 and TRBJ1-2; D is possibly TRBD1 (5 bases). The CDR3 runs 14 residues. CDR1 and CDR2 from the germline V gene are SGHNT and YYREEE (reference sequence). The CDR3 loop is CASGLSSGHYGYTL. The CDR3 region has the DNA TGTGCCAGCGGCTTGAGTTCAGGGCACTATGGCTACACCCTC.

The sample holds a few counts of this clonotype. V usage is TRBV15 and J usage is TRBJ1-1; tentative D call: TRBD1 (5 bases). The CDR3 loop spans 12 amino acids. With 3 bases removed from V and 10 bases from J, the gap between germline ends came to 12 bases. Looked up from germline, CDR1 is LNHNV and CDR2 is YYDKDF (reference sequence). This chain's CDR3 is CATSSASGPAFF. In DNA, the CDR3 is TGTGCCACCAGCAGTGCGTCGGGGCCAGCTTTCTTT.

This chain uses TRBV11-2 with TRBJ2-7; D gene uncertain. V was cut by 4 bases and J by 6 bases, with 7 bases left in between. CDR1 SGHAT and CDR2 FQNNGV come from the germline V gene. The CDR3 spans 11 residues. The CDR3 DNA is TGTGCCAGCAGCTCTAGTGTCGAGCAGTACTTC. Protein product: CASSSSVEQYF.

This chain joins TRBV2 and TRBJ2-2; no clear D gene. The germline V and J ends were trimmed by 3 bases and 7 bases, with 9 bases remaining between them. Germline V gives CDR1 SNHLY, CDR2 FYNNEI. CDR3 size: 13 residues. The CDR3 DNA reads TGTGCCAGCAGTGAGAGGCGAATCGGGGAGCTGTTTTTT. As protein: CASSERRIGELFF.

CDR3 sequence: CASSHSSGRSHEQYF. CDR3 nucleotides: TGCGCCAGCAGTCATTCTAGCGGGAGGTCCCACGAGCAGTACTTC. The chain employs TRBV10-2 and TRBJ2-7; the match to TRBD2 covers 11 bases. The CDR3 loop spans 15 amino acids. Per germline, CDR1 WSHSY and CDR2 SAAADI. After removal of 5 bases from V and 5 bases from J, the junction contained 8 bases not matched to a gene.

The chain has TRBV29-1 and TRBJ1-2; TRBD1 matches 11 bases. Germline CDR1 SQVTM, CDR2 ANQGSEA. J gave up 4 bases and V 3 bases, and 7 bases lay outside the gene matches. The CDR3 spans 15 residues. The CDR3 DNA reads as TGCAGCGTTGAGAAGCGGGACAGGGGGGGCTATGGCTACACCTTC. Protein product: CSVEKRDRGGYGYTF.

The chain recombines TRBV2 with TRBJ2-7; TRBD1 agrees at 9 bases. Germline CDR1 reads SNHLY; CDR2 reads FYNNEI. The CDR3 is 14 residues long. V was pared by 7 bases and J by 4 bases, with 8 bases of the junction left unmatched. The CDR3: CASKEQGAVYEQYF. As DNA, the CDR3 is TGTGCCAGCAAAGAACAGGGGGCAGTTTACGAGCAGTACTTC.

The gene calls are TRBV6-6 and TRBJ2-7; D gene uncertain. The CDR3 has 12 residues. V gave up 5 bases and J gave up 7 bases, with 12 bases separating them. Germline values: CDR1 MNHNY, CDR2 SVGAGI (reference sequence). The CDR3 sequence: CASSSPSGEQYF. The DNA of the CDR3 is TGTGCCAGCAGTAGCCCTTCTGGGGAGCAGTACTTC.

This chain uses TRBV7-3 with TRBJ1-1, with 8 positions matching TRBD1. After removal of 1 base from V and 0 bases from J, the junction contained 10 bases not matched to a gene. Per the germline V gene, CDR1 is SGHTA and CDR2 is FQGTGA. The length of the CDR3 is 18 residues. CDR3 nucleotides: TGTGCCAGCAGCTTAATTGCGGACAGGGTCGTGTTGAACACTGAAGCTTTCTTT. It codes for CASSLIADRVVLNTEAFF. Filled out from reference TRBV7-3 and TRBJ1-1, the complete variable domain reads GAGVSQTPSNKVTEKGKYVELRCDPISGHTALYWYRQSLGQGPEFLIYFQGTGAADDSGLPNDRFFAVRPEGSVSTLKIQRTERGDSAVYLCASSLIADRVVLNTEAFFGQGTRLTVV.

The chain couples TRBV6-5 to TRBJ1-5; 8 nucleotides agree with TRBD1. Trimming at V came to 6 bases and at J to 4 bases, leaving 8 bases not matched to a gene. CDR1 and CDR2 from the germline V gene are MNHEY and SVGAGI. The CDR3 extends over 15 amino acids. The CDR3 protein is CASRFGTGRNQPQHF. For the CDR3, the DNA is TGTGCCAGCAGATTCGGGACAGGCAGGAATCAGCCCCAGCATTTT.

The genes are TRBV19 and TRBJ1-2; D gene ambiguous. The CDR3 length is 16 residues. V lost 6 bases to trimming and J lost 5 bases, with 22 bases between them. Germline CDR1 and CDR2: LNHDA and SQIVND (reference sequence). CDR3 nucleotide sequence: TGTGCCAGTAGACCCTCGATGGTTGGGCAGCTTTATGGCTACACCTTC. Translating it yields CASRPSMVGQLYGYTF.

This clonotype appeared many times. The chain recombines TRBV11-2 with TRBJ2-5; unclear D gene. Germline-derived CDR1 and CDR2 are SGHAT and FQNNGV. V was pared by 4 bases and J by 4 bases, with 10 bases between. This CDR3 spans 13 amino acids. CDR3 DNA sequence: TGTGCCAGCAGCTCCCCGGGCGGAGAGACCCAGTACTTC. This codes for CASSSPGGETQYF.

The chain has TRBV19 and TRBJ2-1, with 9 nucleotides matching TRBD2. The germline CDR1 and CDR2 sequences are LNHDA and SQIVND (reference sequence). CDR3 length: 13 amino acids. V lost 11 bases, J lost 4 bases, and 6 bases stayed unmatched. The CDR3 DNA sequence: TGTGCCGTAGCGGGAGTGGGATACAATGAGCAGTTCTTC. Encoded protein: CAVAGVGYNEQFF.

This clonotype was observed at least ten times. The rearrangement joins TRBV7-2 to TRBJ2-1; 11 nucleotides agree with TRBD2. The CDR3 has 16 amino acids. CDR1 and CDR2 from the germline V gene are SGHTA and FQGNSA. The V and J ends lost 3 bases and 2 bases, in that order; junction bases with no gene match: 3. This CDR3 is CASSFSGGVTYNEQFF. CDR3 coding DNA: TGTGCCAGCAGCTTTAGCGGGGGGGTAACCTACAATGAGCAGTTCTTC.

The genes are TRBV15 and TRBJ2-1; D tentatively fits TRBD1 or TRBD2 (7 bases each). This CDR3 spans 15 amino acids. Trimming shortened V by 5 bases and J by 9 bases, and 20 bases separated the two germline ends. The V gene's germline CDR1 is LNHNV and CDR2 YYDKDF (reference sequence). CDR3 DNA sequence: TGTGCCACCAGCCATCCGCAGGGGGGGCACAGTGAGCAGTTCTTC. Encoded protein: CATSHPQGGHSEQFF. Full variable domain (remainder filled in from reference TRBV15 and TRBJ2-1): DAMVIQNPRYQVTQFGKPVTLSCSQTLNHNVMYWYQQKSSQAPKLLFHYYDKDFNNEADTPDNFQSRRPNTSFCFLDIRSPGLGDTAMYLCATSHPQGGHSEQFFGPGTRLTVL.

The chain employs TRBV29-1 and TRBJ2-1; D is perhaps TRBD2 (6 bases). From germline, CDR1 is SQVTM and CDR2 ANQGSEA. The CDR3 has 12 amino acids. Trimming took 3 bases from V and 8 from J, leaving 11 bases between them. CDR3 residues: CSVDRGGDEQFF. CDR3 DNA: TGCAGCGTTGACAGAGGCGGGGATGAGCAGTTCTTC.

This sequence joins TRBV5-5 and TRBJ1-2; D is unclear. V was cut by 4 bases and J by 6 bases, with 16 bases left in between. The CDR3 spans 14 residues. Germline V gene data show CDR1 as SGHKS and CDR2 as YYEKEE (reference sequence). CDR3 loop: CASSTSFRPNGYTF. CDR3 DNA sequence: TGTGCCAGCAGCACGAGCTTCCGGCCTAATGGCTACACCTTC.

This chain connects TRBV12-3 or TRBV12-4 to TRBJ2-1; a possible D gene is TRBD1 (6 bases). With 6 bases removed from V and 6 bases from J, the gap between germline ends came to 15 bases. CDR3 size: 14 residues. CDR3 nucleotides: TGTGCCAGCAGCGATCGGGACACCCTCAATGAGCAGTTCTTC. Protein: CASSDRDTLNEQFF.

This clonotype turned up a few times. The gene calls are TRBV2 and TRBJ1-6, with 7 bases identical to TRBD1. Germline trimming cut 6 bases from V and 9 bases from J; bases unmatched to any gene: 8. Germline assignment: CDR1 SNHLY and CDR2 FYNNEI. CDR3 length: 14 amino acids. For the CDR3, the DNA is TGTGCCAGCAGCCCGGACAGGCATGGTTCACCCCTCCACTTT. Translation gives CASSPDRHGSPLHF. The full variable domain, in which reference TRBV2 and TRBJ1-6 provide the parts outside the CDR3, is EPEVTQTPSHQVTQMGQEVILRCVPISNHLYFYWYRQILGQKVEFLVSFYNNEISEKSEIFDDQFSVERPDGSNFTLKIRSTKLEDSAMYFCASSPDRHGSPLHFGNGTRLTVT.

This clonotype was recorded only once. This chain links TRBV7-2 with TRBJ2-7, with D tentatively TRBD2 (5 bases). Germline values: CDR1 SGHTA, CDR2 FQGNSA. CDR3 length: 12 amino acids. Trimming left V 5 bases short and J 5 bases short, with 10 bases between. CDR3: CASSHMGDEQYF. DNA for the CDR3: TGTGCCAGCAGCCACATGGGAGACGAGCAGTACTTC.